These 29 T cell receptor beta chains came from one sample sequenced in a study of blood T cells in healthy people across ages. A J-beta primer mix and a sample-barcoded 5' primer were used in a second PCR of roughly 6 to 11 cycles. TCRdb itself ran the 5' RACE reads through MiXCR, one entry per CDR3 protein. The sample lists about 780,000 distinct CDR3 sequences; about 47% were seen once. Material for sequencing was blood. The receptors were sampled from a man at least 80 years old in good health.

This clonotype came up many times. The chain is built from TRBV7-3 and TRBJ2-1, with 11 bases that match TRBD2. CDR3 length equals 13 residues. Germline CDR1 and CDR2: SGHTA and FQGTGA. With 4 bases clipped from V and 12 bases from J, the junction kept 5 bases outside the gene matches. The DNA for the CDR3 is TGTGCCAGCAGCTCCCAGGGGACTAGCGGGCAGTTCTTC. Amino acid sequence: CASSSQGTSGQFF. Full variable domain (remainder filled in from reference TRBV7-3 and TRBJ2-1): GAGVSQTPSNKVTEKGKYVELRCDPISGHTALYWYRQSLGQGPEFLIYFQGTGAADDSGLPNDRFFAVRPEGSVSTLKIQRTERGDSAVYLCASSSQGTSGQFFGPGTRLTVL.

This clonotype appeared a few times. The chain is built from TRBV12-3 or TRBV12-4 and TRBJ2-3; D is uncertain. CDR3 length: 17 residues. The V gene lost 0 bases and the J gene lost 4 bases, with 17 bases spanning the gap. The CDR3 bases are TGTGCCAGCAGTTTAGCGCTTAGACTTACTTCAGCAGATACGCAGTATTTT. Its protein is CASSLALRLTSADTQYF.

This clonotype was observed at least ten times. The rearrangement links TRBV7-9 to TRBJ2-5; 14 bases line up with TRBD2. Trimming took 5 bases from V and 4 from J; bases not matched to a gene: 6. Germline CDR1 reads SEHNR; CDR2 reads FQNEAQ (reference sequence). CDR3 size: 16 residues. The CDR3 nucleotides read TGTGCCAGCAGCATGGGACTAGCGGGAGTATTAGAGACCCAGTACTTC. The encoded protein is CASSMGLAGVLETQYF.

The chain couples TRBV20-1 to TRBJ2-7; no definite D call. Germline assignment: CDR1 DFQATT and CDR2 SNEGSKA (reference sequence). The CDR3 runs to 15 residues. V lost 6 bases and J lost 4, with 22 bases in between. Here the CDR3 reads CSATLLGYKDYEQYF. The CDR3 DNA follows: TGCAGTGCCACATTGTTGGGTTATAAAGATTACGAGCAGTACTTC.

This clonotype was detected only a few times. V gene TRBV20-1 combines with J gene TRBJ1-5, with TRBD1 identical over 8 bases. The J segment lost 3 bases and the V segment lost 3 bases, leaving 4 bases of the junction unmatched. The CDR3 loop spans 14 amino acids. Germline assignment: CDR1 DFQATT and CDR2 SNEGSKA (reference sequence). CDR3: CSASRTGNNQPQHF. The CDR3 DNA reads TGCAGTGCTAGTAGGACAGGGAACAATCAGCCCCAGCATTTT.

The sample holds a few counts of this clonotype. The V gene is TRBV5-6, the J gene TRBJ2-1; TRBD1 aligns across 7 bases. From germline, CDR1 is SGHDT and CDR2 YYEEEE. V lost 4 bases, J lost 3 bases, and 7 bases stayed unmatched. The CDR3 extends over 15 amino acids. CDR3 nucleotide sequence: TGTGCCAGCAGCCATCCGGGACAGCACTACAATGAGCAGTTCTTC. This codes for CASSHPGQHYNEQFF.

V gene TRBV2 combines with J gene TRBJ1-1, with D uncertain. This CDR3 comprises 13 residues. Looked up from germline, CDR1 is SNHLY and CDR2 is FYNNEI. V lost 7 bases and J 4 bases, leaving 13 bases between the germline ends. The CDR3 here is CASTRTSGTEAFF. The CDR3 DNA follows: TGTGCCAGCACTAGAACATCGGGCACTGAAGCTTTCTTT.

V gene TRBV7-2 combines with J gene TRBJ2-5; D possibly uses TRBD1 or TRBD2 (6 bases each). Germline CDR1 reads SGHTA; CDR2 reads FQGNSA. V lost 4 bases and J lost 11, with 17 bases in between. The length of the CDR3 is 13 residues. CDR3 loop: CASSSTGAGEQYF. CDR3 DNA: TGTGCCAGCAGCTCCACGGGGGCCGGTGAGCAGTACTTC.

In this sample, this clonotype turned up a few times. The chain joins TRBV27 to TRBJ2-3; a weak D match, TRBD1 (5 bases). Germline loops: CDR1 MNHEY, CDR2 SMNVEV (reference sequence). V was shortened by 5 bases and J by 2 bases, with 11 bases between the two germline ends. The CDR3 consists of 14 residues. The CDR3 region is CASSPRVVTDTQYF. CDR3 sequence (DNA): TGTGCCAGCAGTCCCAGGGTGGTCACAGATACGCAGTATTTT.

The chain carries TRBV7-2 and TRBJ2-7; 9 bases align to TRBD2. CDR3 length: 15 residues. V gave up 4 bases and J gave up 0 bases; unmatched junction bases: 4. The germline V gene encodes CDR1 SGHTA and CDR2 FQGNSA. The DNA for the CDR3 is TGTGCCAGCAGCTACAGAGCGGGAGGCTCCTACGAGCAGTACTTC. Translating it yields CASSYRAGGSYEQYF.

The chain uses TRBV9 and TRBJ2-1, with 11 bases matching TRBD2. Losses at the gene ends were 0 bases for V and 2 bases for J; bases not matched to a gene: 4. Germline values: CDR1 SGDLS, CDR2 YYNGEE. This CDR3 region has 17 residues. The CDR3 DNA sequence: TGTGCCAGCAGCGTAGCCGGGACTAGCGGACCCTACAATGAGCAGTTCTTC. Protein sequence: CASSVAGTSGPYNEQFF.

The chain recombines TRBV7-2 with TRBJ2-1; TRBD2 is a possible D gene (6 bases). The germline CDR1 and CDR2 sequences are SGHTA and FQGNSA. The CDR3 has 14 amino acids. V shed 3 bases and J shed 13 bases, with 19 bases lying between them. The CDR3 here is CASSLGLALETQFF. In DNA form, the CDR3 reads TGTGCCAGCAGCTTGGGACTGGCTTTGGAGACCCAGTTCTTC.

This clonotype was seen only a few times. This chain connects TRBV3-1 to TRBJ2-3; 8 bases align to TRBD2. Looked up from germline, CDR1 is LGHDT and CDR2 is YNNKEL (reference sequence). V lost 3 bases, J lost 3 bases, and 5 bases stayed unmatched. The CDR3 consists of 15 residues. CDR3 protein: CASSQSREVTDTQYF. As DNA, the CDR3 is TGTGCCAGCAGCCAGTCGCGGGAGGTGACAGATACGCAGTATTTT.

The chain has TRBV29-1 and TRBJ2-3; the match to TRBD1 covers 7 bases. Germline values: CDR1 SQVTM, CDR2 ANQGSEA. The CDR3 extends over 12 amino acids. The CDR3 nucleotides read TGCAGTTATGAGGGGGCCGCAGATACGCAGTATTTT. Translating it yields CSYEGAADTQYF.

This clonotype was detected a few times. V gene TRBV20-1 combines with J gene TRBJ2-5, with TRBD2 matching over 8 bases. Germline V gives CDR1 DFQATT, CDR2 SNEGSKA (reference sequence). V was pared by 2 bases and J by 3 bases, with 5 bases of the junction left unmatched. This CDR3 is built from 14 residues. As DNA, the CDR3 is TGCAGTGCTAGATATGACGGGAGGGAAGAGACCCAGTACTTC. Residues: CSARYDGREETQYF.

This clonotype came up a few times. The chain has TRBV5-1 and TRBJ2-5; 14 bases map to TRBD2. With 4 bases clipped from V and 2 bases from J, the junction kept 4 bases outside the gene matches. CDR1 and CDR2 (germline): SGHRS, YFSETQ. This CDR3 has 16 residues. In nucleotides, the CDR3 is TGCGCCAGCAGCATGGGACTAGCGGGAGCGCAAGAGACCCAGTACTTC. It codes for CASSMGLAGAQETQYF.

CDR3 residues: CATSDSRGGASNEQFF. The CDR3 DNA follows: TGTGCCACCAGTGATTCTCGCGGGGGGGCCAGCAATGAGCAGTTCTTC. This chain uses TRBV24-1 with TRBJ2-1; TRBD2 matches at 9 bases. This CDR3 spans 16 amino acids. J lost 6 bases, V lost 2 bases, and 7 bases had no gene match. Germline V gene sequence: CDR1 KGHDR, CDR2 SFDVKD.

The V and J genes are TRBV20-1 and TRBJ2-1, with 7 bases aligning to TRBD2. The germline CDR1 and CDR2 sequences are DFQATT and SNEGSKA (reference sequence). The CDR3 extends over 15 amino acids. V gave up 3 bases and J gave up 6 bases; unmatched junction bases: 11. The DNA for the CDR3 is TGCAGTGCTAGTCAGCCTAGAGGGAGGGGCAATGAGCAGTTCTTC. Amino acid sequence: CSASQPRGRGNEQFF.

This chain joins TRBV12-3 or TRBV12-4 and TRBJ2-5; 12 bases match TRBD1. The V and J ends lost 4 bases and 4 bases, in that order; junction bases with no gene match: 10. The CDR3 sequence is 17 residues long. CDR3 DNA sequence: TGTGCCAGCAGTTCGGGACAGGGGGCCATCTATGCAGAGACCCAGTACTTC. It yields the protein CASSSGQGAIYAETQYF.

This chain connects TRBV30 to TRBJ1-2, with TRBD1 matching over 7 bases. This CDR3 contains 14 residues. Germline V gene data show CDR1 as GTSNPN and CDR2 as SVGIG (reference sequence). J lost 9 bases, V lost 5 bases, and 15 bases had no gene match. The DNA for the CDR3 is TGTGCCTGGCAGAAACAGGGGAAGGGATTAAGCTACACCTTC. It translates to CAWQKQGKGLSYTF.

The chain links TRBV5-1 to TRBJ2-6; D is unresolved. Germline loops: CDR1 SGHRS, CDR2 YFSETQ. This CDR3 has 15 residues. V was cut by 2 bases and J by 2 bases, with 8 bases left in between. The CDR3 DNA reads as TGCGCCAGCAGCTTATCGTTCACTGGGGCCAACGTCCTGACTTTC. Translated, it gives CASSLSFTGANVLTF.

This clonotype appeared once. The chain carries TRBV27 and TRBJ2-7, with D tentatively TRBD1 (6 bases). The CDR3 runs to 15 residues. V gave up 3 bases and J gave up 3 bases, with 15 bases separating them. CDR1 and CDR2 from the germline V gene are MNHEY and SMNVEV (reference sequence). In DNA, the CDR3 is TGTGCCAGCAGTTTGCAGGGGCGCCAGGGCTACGAGCAGTACTTC. Amino acids: CASSLQGRQGYEQYF.

The chain uses TRBV5-1 and TRBJ2-3, with D hard to call. V lost 0 bases and J lost 11, with 16 bases in between. Per germline, CDR1 SGHRS and CDR2 YFSETQ. The CDR3 runs 14 residues. CDR3 loop: CASSLAPSAEKQYF. The CDR3, as DNA: TGCGCCAGCAGCTTGGCTCCATCTGCAGAGAAGCAGTATTTT.

This clonotype occurred many times. The chain carries TRBV12-3 or TRBV12-4 and TRBJ2-5; D ambiguous. There are 17 residues in the CDR3. V dropped 5 bases and J dropped 4 bases, with 23 bases sitting between them. This CDR3 reads CASSPRLFLGLGETQYF. CDR3 nucleotide sequence: TGTGCCAGCAGTCCCCGACTGTTCCTGGGCTTAGGAGAGACCCAGTACTTC.

This clonotype was picked up a small number of times. This sequence joins TRBV9 and TRBJ2-1, with TRBD2 matching over 13 bases. Germline V gene lookup returns CDR1 SGDLS and CDR2 YYNGEE. This CDR3 comprises 15 residues. V lost 3 bases to trimming and J lost 9 bases; unmatched junction nucleotides: 6. The CDR3 DNA is TGTGCCAGCAGCGCCGGGACTAGCGGGGAGGGTGAGCAGTTCTTC. Translating gives CASSAGTSGEGEQFF.

Comment on this clonotype: The junction does not match germline at one end; this may be a read error. This chain links TRBV7-3 with TRBJ2-3; 7 bases are a match to TRBD2. The CDR3 contains 17 residues. The germline V gene encodes CDR1 SGHTA and CDR2 FQGTGA. The DNA for the CDR3 is TGTGCCGGCAGCCCAACCGGGACTACTGAGCGCACAGATACGCAGTATTTT. This translates into CAGSPTGTTERTDTQYF. The whole variable domain, filled in from reference TRBV7-3 and TRBJ2-3, reads GAGVSQTPSNKVTEKGKYVELRCDPISGHTALYWYRQSLGQGPEFLIYFQGTGAADDSGLPNDRFFAVRPEGSVSTLKIQRTERGDSAVYLCAGSPTGTTERTDTQYFGPGTRLTVL.

As to this clonotype: The junction departs from the called germline gene at one end, perhaps through a read error. V is TRBV7-2 and J is TRBJ2-1; perhaps TRBD1 as D (7 bases). CDR3 length: 14 residues. CDR1 is SGHTA and CDR2 is FQGNSA in the germline V gene. Here the CDR3 DNA reads TGCGCCAGCAGGGGGGTGGGGGGCCCCCATGAGCAGTTCTTC. As protein: CASRGVGGPHEQFF.

The chain links TRBV5-4 to TRBJ2-4, with 9 bases identical to TRBD1. Germline trimming cut 5 bases from V and 0 bases from J; bases unmatched to any gene: 6. The germline V gene has CDR1 SGHNT and CDR2 YYREEE (reference sequence). This CDR3 is built from 16 residues. The CDR3 protein is CASRIQGALAKNIQYF. The CDR3 nucleotides read TGTGCCAGCAGGATACAGGGGGCTCTAGCCAAAAACATTCAGTACTTC.

The rearrangement joins TRBV20-1 to TRBJ1-5; D may be TRBD1 (6 bases). This CDR3 comprises 14 residues. Between the trimmed V and J ends, which lost 6 bases and 7 bases, there was a span of 19 bases. Germline V gene data show CDR1 as DFQATT and CDR2 as SNEGSKA (reference sequence). The CDR3 DNA reads as TGCAGTGCGTCGACTTTACAGGGCCAACAGCCCCAGCATTTT. Residues: CSASTLQGQQPQHF.